Presented here are 17 T cell receptor beta chains from one specimen sequenced in a study of CD8 T cells in ankylosing spondylitis. TCRdb independently ran MiXCR on the 5' RACE reads; one entry per CDR3 protein. The sample yields roughly 150,000 distinct CDR3 sequences, 25% to 35% seen once. The sequencing sample was made of synovial fluid, either unsorted or a sorted T cell fraction (not recorded which). The source is a male donor with ankylosing spondylitis.

This sequence joins TRBV3-1 and TRBJ1-1, with a tentative D call TRBD1 (6 bases). Germline V gene data show CDR1 as LGHDT and CDR2 as YNNKEL (reference sequence). V was trimmed by 0 bases and J by 4 bases, leaving 6 bases between them. This CDR3 has 13 residues. CDR3 sequence: CASSQDRGTEAFF. In DNA, the CDR3 is TGTGCCAGCAGCCAAGACAGGGGCACTGAAGCTTTCTTT.

The J gene is TRBJ2-3, the V gene TRBV3-1; D not certain. The CDR3 runs 12 residues. CDR1 is LGHDT and CDR2 is YNNKEL in the germline V gene (reference sequence). Trimming removed 3 bases at V and 5 bases at J, with 6 bases between. The DNA for the CDR3 is TGTGCCAGCAGCCAGAAGCGAGATACGCAGTATTTT. Encoded protein: CASSQKRDTQYF.

J is TRBJ2-7 and V is TRBV6-6; D not certain. Trimming shortened V by 7 bases and J by 2 bases, and 6 bases separated the two germline ends. The CDR3 runs 11 residues. The germline CDR1 and CDR2 sequences are MNHNY and SVGAGI (reference sequence). CDR3 nucleotides: TGTGCCAGCACCCACACCTACGAGCAGTACTTC. This encodes CASTHTYEQYF.

This clonotype was found a few times. The chain recombines TRBV6-1 with TRBJ1-5; 7 nucleotides match TRBD1. Germline V gene data show CDR1 as MNHNS and CDR2 as SASEGT. The CDR3 has 16 residues. V shed 7 bases and J 2 bases; nucleotides not matched to a gene: 11. The DNA of the CDR3 is TGTGCCAGCACCCAAATCTTAACAGGGGGCAATCAGCCCCAGCATTTT. It codes for CASTQILTGGNQPQHF.

A few counts support this clonotype. CDR3 sequence (DNA): TGTGCCAGCAGTCGGCCGCCCGGGACAAATGAGCAGTTCTTC. Translating it yields CASSRPPGTNEQFF. This chain connects TRBV12-3 or TRBV12-4 to TRBJ2-1, with D possibly TRBD1 on 6 matching bases. The length of the CDR3 is 14 residues. Deletions cut 5 bases from V and 7 bases from J, with 15 bases between.

The chain combines TRBV12-3 or TRBV12-4 with TRBJ1-3, with TRBD1 as a possible D gene (5 bases). V shed 6 bases and J shed 0 bases, with 12 bases lying between them. CDR3 length equals 15 residues. The CDR3 reads CASRGRESSGNTIYF. CDR3 DNA sequence: TGTGCCAGCAGGGGACGGGAATCCTCTGGAAACACCATATATTTT.

This clonotype has just a few counts. V gene TRBV7-2 combines with J gene TRBJ2-3; a possible D gene is TRBD2 (6 bases). V lost 4 bases to trimming and J lost 0 bases, with 11 bases between them. The CDR3 contains 15 residues. From germline, CDR1 is SGHTA and CDR2 FQGNSA. CDR3 in DNA: TGTGCCAGCAGCTCCCCAAGCGGGAGCACAGATACGCAGTATTTT. Protein product: CASSSPSGSTDTQYF.

This clonotype has a handful of counts. The J gene is TRBJ1-6, the V gene TRBV6-1; D ambiguous. The CDR3 has 16 residues. Germline assignment: CDR1 MNHNS and CDR2 SASEGT. V lost 6 bases and J 3 bases, leaving 15 bases between the germline ends. CDR3 nucleotide sequence: TGTGCCAGCAGCCCCGCCGGCATTGGCTATAATTCACCCCTCCACTTT. Protein sequence: CASSPAGIGYNSPLHF.

A few counts support this clonotype. The chain has TRBV6-1 and TRBJ1-1; D gene unclear. V was trimmed by 6 bases and J by 0 bases, leaving 11 bases between them. In germline, CDR1 is MNHNS, CDR2 SASEGT. The CDR3 has 14 residues. This CDR3 reads CASRSGLMNTEAFF. CDR3 coding DNA: TGTGCCAGCAGAAGTGGCCTCATGAACACTGAAGCTTTCTTT.

The sample holds many counts of this clonotype. The J gene is TRBJ2-2, the V gene TRBV24-1, with TRBD1 identical over 9 bases. Trimming took 4 bases from V and 4 from J; bases not matched to a gene: 3. The germline V gene encodes CDR1 KGHDR and CDR2 SFDVKD. The CDR3 is made up of 15 amino acids. The CDR3 DNA reads TGTGCCACCAGTGAGGCGACAGGGGGCACCGGGGAGCTGTTTTTT. Encoded protein: CATSEATGGTGELFF.

This clonotype turned up a few times. V gene TRBV7-6 combines with J gene TRBJ2-1; TRBD2 matches 10 bases. J was trimmed by 6 bases and V by 5 bases; bases with no gene match: 10. The length of the CDR3 is 16 residues. In germline, CDR1 is SGHVS, CDR2 FNYEAQ. The CDR3: CASSPRPSGRFNEQFF. In DNA, the CDR3 is TGTGCCAGCAGCCCGAGGCCTAGCGGGAGATTCAATGAGCAGTTCTTC.

This clonotype was counted at least ten times. The chain joins TRBV4-1 to TRBJ1-5, with D tentatively TRBD1 (6 bases). V was cut by 0 bases and J by 4 bases, with 13 bases left in between. Germline V lookup: CDR1 MGHRA, CDR2 YSYEKL. The CDR3 covers 16 residues. In DNA form, the CDR3 reads TGCGCCAGCAGCCAAGAGAAGTCAGGACAGAATCAGCCCCAGCATTTT. Its protein is CASSQEKSGQNQPQHF.

To note about this clonotype: At one boundary the junction diverges from the germline segment, which might be a read error. The rearrangement joins TRBV11-2 to TRBJ2-7, with a weak D call TRBD1 (5 bases). The CDR3 runs to 13 residues. Germline lookup yields CDR1 SGHAT and CDR2 FQNNGV. CDR3 loop: CASSLHPAGQADF. The CDR3 DNA is TGTGCCAGCAGTTTACACCCGGCAGGGCAGGCCGACTTC.

In regard to this clonotype: The CDR3 ends on some other residue instead of the conserved phenylalanine or tryptophan, so this is likely a read error. The rearrangement uses TRBV18 and TRBJ1-1; the D gene is possibly TRBD1 (5 bases). Trimming shortened V by 6 bases and J by 6 bases, and 14 bases separated the two germline ends. This CDR3 region has 13 residues. Per germline, CDR1 KGHSH and CDR2 LQKENI. The CDR3 nucleotides are TGTGCCAGCTCGAGATCAGGGACCGCTGAAGCTTTCCTT. It is translated as CASSRSGTAEAFL.

The V and J genes are TRBV6-5 and TRBJ2-5, with a tentative D call TRBD2 (6 bases). V lost 4 bases and J lost 4, with 16 bases in between. Germline V gene lookup returns CDR1 MNHEY and CDR2 SVGAGI. The CDR3 consists of 15 residues. CDR3 in DNA: TGTGCCAGCAGTTGGTCCGGGGGTGGAGGAGAGACCCAGTACTTC. Amino acids: CASSWSGGGGETQYF.

The rearrangement uses TRBV28 and TRBJ1-2, with D perhaps matching TRBD1 (5 bases). This CDR3 region has 13 residues. V was cut by 3 bases and J by 5 bases, with 10 bases left in between. The germline CDR1 and CDR2 sequences are MDHEN and SYDVKM. CDR3 amino acids: CASSLMGLYGYTF. The CDR3 coding sequence is TGTGCCAGCAGTTTGATGGGACTATATGGCTACACCTTC.

With regard to this clonotype: The junction does not match germline at one end; this may be a read error. The chain links TRBV24-1 to TRBJ2-3; possibly TRBD1 or TRBD2 for D (6 bases each). CDR3 length: 15 amino acids. The germline V gene encodes CDR1 KGHDR and CDR2 SFDVKD. CDR3 sequence (DNA): TGTGCCACCAGCGATTTGGGGGGCAGCACAGATACGCAGTATTTT. It yields the protein CATSDLGGSTDTQYF.